What follows are 6 T cell receptor beta chains derived from one specimen sequenced in a study of human T cells and chemical hapten exposure. As to time point: patch test 2, 6 weeks after DPC sensitization. Indicated treatment: therapeutic diphenylcyclopropenone sensitization with weekly scalp DPC. TCRdb processed the RACE reads anew with MiXCR; each CDR3 protein has one entry. The profile shows 70,000 to 95,000 distinct CDR3 sequences, more than 6.5% of them singletons. Sequencing was performed on whole blood, taken in connection with sensitization to the hapten diphenylcyclopropenone (DPC). These receptors all come from a woman aged 30 to 39 with alopecia areata. Some clones in this sample may be carry-over from other donors' samples.

This chain joins TRBV30 and TRBJ2-7; D is ambiguous. Per germline, CDR1 GTSNPN and CDR2 SVGIG (reference sequence). Trimming cost V 1 base and J 5 bases, with 6 bases left between them. This CDR3 contains 11 residues. The CDR3 DNA follows: TGTGCCTGGAGTGCCGAAAACGAGCAGTACTTC. Translating gives CAWSAENEQYF.

This clonotype was recorded at least ten times. The chain joins TRBV18 to TRBJ1-1, with D possibly TRBD1 on 5 matching bases. The CDR3 is 16 residues long. V was pared by 3 bases and J by 2 bases, with 16 bases between. Germline V gene lookup returns CDR1 KGHSH and CDR2 LQKENI. Written as DNA, the CDR3 is TGTGCCAGCTCACCCCTACCTACAGGAGACAACACTGAAGCTTTCTTT. Translating it yields CASSPLPTGDNTEAFF.

This clonotype was seen repeatedly, ten times or more. This rearrangement joins TRBV5-5 to TRBJ2-7; D gene uncertain. With 7 bases removed from V and 2 bases from J, the gap between germline ends came to 13 bases. CDR3 length equals 13 residues. Germline CDR1 and CDR2: SGHKS and YYEKEE (reference sequence). CDR3 nucleotide sequence: TGTGCCAGCGCCCCAGGTCCGACCTACGAGCAGTACTTC. Translated, it gives CASAPGPTYEQYF.

This clonotype was detected many times. The J gene is TRBJ1-5, the V gene TRBV6-5; 8 bases fit TRBD1. Germline-derived CDR1 and CDR2 are MNHEY and SVGAGI. The CDR3 runs 14 residues. The V gene end was trimmed by 4 bases and the J gene end by 6 bases; junction bases not matched to a gene: 5. DNA of the CDR3: TGTGCCAGCAGTTCACGGACAGGGTCTCAGCCCCAGCATTTT. It encodes CASSSRTGSQPQHF.

This clonotype has ten or more counts. J is TRBJ2-3 and V is TRBV6-5; 8 bases are shared with TRBD2. Per germline, CDR1 MNHEY and CDR2 SVGAGI. The CDR3 length is 14 residues. Trimming at V came to 10 bases and at J to 3 bases, leaving 9 bases not matched to a gene. Here the CDR3 DNA reads TGTGCCACTAACCGGGAGGGGTGGACAGATACGCAGTATTTT. Its protein is CATNREGWTDTQYF.

This clonotype has only a few counts. This sequence joins TRBV12-3 or TRBV12-4 and TRBJ2-1, with 8 bases that match TRBD2. J was trimmed by 5 bases and V by 7 bases; bases with no gene match: 7. This CDR3 is built from 14 residues. CDR3 DNA sequence: TGTGCCAGCACCATCGGGGGGGGGGACAATGAGCAGTTCTTC. This sequence encodes CASTIGGGDNEQFF.